This T cell receptor beta chain was found in a study of blood T cell repertoires in COVID-19. Background on the study: The United States, Italy and Spain supplied acute and convalescent COVID-19 samples.

With 8 bases clipped from V and 6 bases from J, the junction kept 7 bases outside the gene matches. This CDR3 comprises 14 residues. From germline, CDR1 is LNHDA and CDR2 SQIVND (reference sequence). In the authors' workflow: Using reference gene primer amplification, nucleated cell counts were estimated. This table comes from immunoSEQ multiplex PCR, and its TCRdb copy is limited to in-frame clones, with some not included. The V and J calls and clone size are taken from that table; D and trimming were inferred from the DNA. Of around 250,000 clones detected, roughly 84% appear once; the ten largest clones hold more than 1.5%.

V is TRBV19 and J is TRBJ1-5, with 10 bases that match TRBD1. Sequencing used peripheral blood. The receptor's source is a woman between 40 and 55 years old who had recovered from COVID-19. CDR3 bases: TGTGCCAGTCGGCGGGACAGGGGTTTTCAGCCCCAGCATTTT. Translated: CASRRDRGFQPQHF.